These T cell receptor beta chains were read from a single sample in a study of cytomegalovirus exposure and HLA in healthy donors. Generated by immunoSEQ multiplex PCR, the TCRdb table keeps only in-frame clones and is missing some. This sample contains about 140,000 clones. Source material: PBMCs. These receptors were obtained from a man aged 35 to 55 in good health and CMV-seronegative. Both conserved end residues are trimmed from each CDR3.

TRBV6-5 | ASSYKGLAGYEQY
TRBV6-1 | ASSEATGYGYT
TRBV6-1 | ASSEPGQVVNTEAF
TRBV5-4 | ASSLVQGHTEAF
TRBV18 | ASSPTGGGTYNSPLH
TRBV5-8 | ASSLLAGSSYNEQF
TRBV11-2 | ASSFGRGNYEQY
TRBV2 | ASSGTGGVSNQPQH
TRBV5-6 | ASRWGVGENEQF
TRBV29-1 | SVDRSRGYT
TRBV19 | ASSITGGSYQPQH
TRBV5-1 | ASGPTNVLTNEKLF
TRBV19 | ASSSRQGETPQH
TRBV6-1 | ASSATVGAKTQY
TRBV28 | ASSSPPGQGYGYT
TRBV5-1 | ASSTGILYEQY
TRBV6-6 | ASSYPPDREAGELF
TRBV28 | ASSFGGGTYILF
TRBV7-2 | ASSPGQGSNQPQH
TRBV2 | ASSPGQGTGGYT
TRBV9 | ASSVEQGEEKLF
TRBV9 | ASSDDRGGGNTIY
TRBV6-5 | ASSSPRYLNTEAF
TRBV19 | ASSAGGYNEQF
TRBV7-3 | ASSSSSNEQF
TRBV7-2 | ASSLVGTGDEQY
TRBV7-9 | ASSPPLRDREGEKLF
TRBV28 | ASSFGRGYEQY
TRBV9 | ASSVGGDTTNYEQY
TRBV7-8 | ASSLAVGGEQPQH
TRBV5-4 | ASSLSATNEKLF
TRBV30 | AWSVRGAQGGGEQY
TRBV6-5 | ASRAGTGAGKLF
TRBV19 | ASSRTGNTEAF
TRBV9 | ASSQGGQGASEQY